The rows below give T cell receptor beta chains drawn from one sample of a study of T-cell memory formation after mild COVID-19. TCRdb fed the 5' RACE reads into MiXCR, producing one record per CDR3 protein. The sample includes over 450,000 distinct CDR3 sequences, approximately 20% of them seen just once. The sequenced sample was PBMCs or a T cell subset sorted from them (not recorded which). These receptor sequences come from an adult woman who had mild COVID-19 (a few samples of this study predate the infection). Cell type and time point are not known. The CDR3 runs from the conserved cysteine through the conserved F or W. A D gene is named only where the DNA matches it firmly. Some rows mark clone size as missing; the rest say once, few, many or name a class of expanded clone.

v_call,d_call,clone_size,j_call,cdr3_nt,cdr3_aa
TRBV7-9,TRBD1,few,TRBJ1-3,TGTGCCAGCAGCCCGCGGGACAGGGCGGACACCATATATTTT,CASSPRDRADTIYF
TRBV7-2,TRBD2,-,TRBJ2-1,TGTGCCAGCAGCTTAGCACAGAGGAGTAGCGGGAGTATCAAGCGCTTC,CASSLAQRSSGSIKRF
TRBV27,-,-,TRBJ2-1,TGTGCCAGCAGTTTAGAGCGGGTTGGCTCCTACAATGAGCAGTTCTTC,CASSLERVGSYNEQFF
TRBV7-2,-,few,TRBJ2-7,TGTGCCAGCAGCATTCGACACACGGGTCCGGTAATATACGAGCAGTACTTC,CASSIRHTGPVIYEQYF
TRBV3-1,-,-,TRBJ2-1,TGTGCCAGCAGCCAGGGCCTCATTGCAGGAGGGCACAATGAGCAGTTCTTC,CASSQGLIAGGHNEQFF
TRBV7-9,-,many,TRBJ2-7,TGTGCCAGCAGTTCGGACTGGATTTCGTGGGCTTTC,CASSSDWISWAF
TRBV27,TRBD2,-,TRBJ2-1,TGTGCCAGCAGTCCGCAAGCGGGGGCGTACAATGAGCAGTTCTTC,CASSPQAGAYNEQFF
TRBV5-1,-,many,TRBJ2-5,TGCGCCAGCAGCTTACAGAGGGGAGAGACCCAGTACTTC,CASSLQRGETQYF
TRBV4-1,-,-,TRBJ1-1,TGCGCCAGCAGCCCCCTTATGAACACTGAAGCTTTCTTT,CASSPLMNTEAFF
TRBV12-3/TRBV12-4,TRBD1,-,TRBJ2-7,TGTGCCAGCAGTCGGCGGGACAGGGGAGGAGTAGAGCAGTACTTC,CASSRRDRGGVEQYF
TRBV5-5,-,-,TRBJ2-7,TGTGCCAGCAGCTCCTTCAACCTAGTCCCCTACGAGCAGTACTTC,CASSSFNLVPYEQYF
TRBV27,-,-,TRBJ2-7,TGTGCCAGCAGTTTATCAGGGGGGATCGGCTACGAGCAGTACTTC,CASSLSGGIGYEQYF
TRBV3-1,TRBD2,few,TRBJ2-2,TGTGCCAGCAGCCGGTCCATAGCGGGGAAAACATCCGGGGAGCTGTTTTTT,CASSRSIAGKTSGELFF
TRBV4-3,-,-,TRBJ1-6,TGCGCCAGCAGGGGGGGAACCTATAATTCACCCCTCCACTTT,CASRGGTYNSPLHF
TRBV29-1,TRBD2,few,TRBJ2-7,TGCAGCGTTGAAGTCACTAGCGGGAACTCCTACGAGCAGTACTTC,CSVEVTSGNSYEQYF
TRBV7-3,TRBD2,few,TRBJ2-1,TGTGCCAGCAGCTTAATTAGCGGGAGTTATAATGAGCAGTTCTTC,CASSLISGSYNEQFF
TRBV20-1,TRBD1,-,TRBJ1-1,TGCAGTGCTAACTTAGGGGGCGACGCTTTCTTT,CSANLGGDAFF
TRBV4-3,-,few,TRBJ2-1,TGCGCCAGCAGCCAAGGAACACACAATGAGCAGTTCTTC,CASSQGTHNEQFF
TRBV29-1,-,few,TRBJ2-3,TGCAGCGTTGAACTTCCGGCAGATACGCAGTATTTT,CSVELPADTQYF
TRBV5-4,-,few,TRBJ1-1,TGTGCCAGCATGAACCTAGCCATCAACACTGAAGCTTTCTTT,CASMNLAINTEAFF
TRBV20-1,-,few,TRBJ1-2,TGCAGTGCTAGAGATCTGTACAGGGAGGCCTATGGCTACACCTTC,CSARDLYREAYGYTF
TRBV29-1,-,-,TRBJ1-1,TGCAGCGCGGGGCACGGACGGAACACTGAAGCTTTCTTT,CSAGHGRNTEAFF